Listed below are T cell receptor beta chains from one sample, sequenced in a study of cytomegalovirus exposure and HLA in healthy donors. Some clones are missing from TCRdb's copy, which holds only in-frame ones; the method was immunoSEQ multiplex PCR. The data show just over 150,000 clones, around 82% seen once. The sequencing input was PBMCs. These receptors all stem from a woman between 45 and 60 years old in good health and CMV-seropositive. The CDR3 runs from the conserved cysteine through the conserved F or W. D genes are given only for firm matches. Clone size is given for some rows only: seen once, a few or many times, or a class if the clone is expanded.

size	V	J	D	CDR3	DNA
.	TRBV5-1	TRBJ1-3	TRBD1	CASSRGQGDTIYF	TGCGCCAGCAGCAGGGGACAGGGAGACACCATATATTTT
few	TRBV25-1	TRBJ1-1	TRBD1	CASIRGLNTEAFF	TGTGCCAGCATCAGGGGGCTGAACACTGAAGCTTTCTTT
.	TRBV6-5	TRBJ1-6	TRBD1	CASTPGGAGYSPLHF	TGTGCCAGCACACCAGGGGGCGCGGGTTATTCACCCCTCCACTTT
.	TRBV4-3	TRBJ2-1	TRBD2	CASSHRTSGGYNEQFF	TGCGCCAGCAGCCACCGGACTAGCGGGGGCTACAATGAGCAGTTCTTC
.	TRBV5-6	TRBJ1-5	TRBD1	CASSFSLDRDLPQHF	TGTGCCAGCAGCTTTAGCCTGGACAGGGACTTACCCCAGCATTTT
.	TRBV6-6	TRBJ1-5	.	CASSSPNQPQHF	TGTGCCAGCAGTTCCCCGAATCAGCCCCAGCATTTT
.	TRBV29-1	TRBJ2-1	.	CSVDGGVHEQFF	TGCAGCGTTGACGGCGGGGTCCATGAGCAGTTCTTC
.	TRBV14	TRBJ1-4	.	CASSQGYSKVYEKLFF	TGTGCCAGCAGCCAAGGCTACTCGAAAGTTTATGAAAAACTGTTTTTT
once	TRBV28	TRBJ2-7	TRBD2	CASSIRTSGNPEQYF	TGTGCCAGCAGTATTCGGACTAGCGGAAACCCTGAGCAGTACTTC
.	TRBV7-2	TRBJ2-1	TRBD2	CASSPKRGRPQDEQFF	TGTGCCAGCAGCCCGAAGCGGGGGCGCCCTCAAGATGAGCAGTTCTTC
.	TRBV4-3	TRBJ1-1	.	CASSQDRGRDTEAFF	TGCGCCAGCAGCCAAGATCGTGGGAGGGACACTGAAGCTTTCTTT
.	TRBV30	TRBJ2-1	.	CAWVGAGGWEQFF	TGTGCCTGGGTGGGGGCAGGCGGGTGGGAGCAGTTCTTC
.	TRBV7-9	TRBJ1-4	TRBD1	CASEGTGTSPTNEKLFF	TGTGCCAGCGAGGGGACAGGGACTTCTCCAACTAATGAAAAACTGTTTTTT
few	TRBV5-1	TRBJ2-1	TRBD1	CASSEGQGAYNEQFF	TGCGCCAGCAGCGAGGGACAGGGTGCCTACAATGAGCAGTTCTTC
.	TRBV19	TRBJ1-2	.	CASSLRQNYGYTF	TGTGCCAGTAGTTTGCGACAGAACTATGGCTACACCTTC
.	TRBV4-1	TRBJ2-7	.	CASSQGAVLSYEQYF	TGCGCCAGCAGCCAAGGGGCAGTTCTCTCCTACGAGCAGTACTTC
few	TRBV4-3	TRBJ2-7	TRBD2	CASSQGTSHEQYF	TGCGCCAGCAGCCAAGGGACTAGCCACGAGCAGTACTTC